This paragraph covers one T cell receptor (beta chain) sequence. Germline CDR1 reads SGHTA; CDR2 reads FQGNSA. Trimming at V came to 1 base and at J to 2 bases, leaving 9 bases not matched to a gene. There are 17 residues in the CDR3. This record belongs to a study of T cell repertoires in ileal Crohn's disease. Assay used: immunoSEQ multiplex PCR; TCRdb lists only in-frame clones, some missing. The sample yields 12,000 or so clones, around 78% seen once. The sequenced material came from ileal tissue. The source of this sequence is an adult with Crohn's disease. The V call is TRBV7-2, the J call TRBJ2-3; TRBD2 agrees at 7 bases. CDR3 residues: CASSLGGRGISTDTQYF. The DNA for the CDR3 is TGTGCCAGCAGCTTAGGAGGGCGGGGGATCTCCACAGATACGCAGTATTTT.